The 22 T cell receptor beta chains presented below share a single source sample, sequenced in a study of blood T cell repertoires in COVID-19. Using immunoSEQ multiplex PCR, the repertoire was profiled, and TCRdb retains in-frame clones only, with some absent. The sample records about 110,000 clones, around 74% being singletons. Source material: peripheral blood. The receptors stem from a woman in her 70s with acute or convalescent COVID-19.

The V gene is TRBV10-3, the J gene TRBJ2-3, with D possibly TRBD2 on 7 matching bases. The CDR3 length is 15 residues. Germline V lookup: CDR1 ENHRY, CDR2 SYGVKD. V dropped 8 bases and J dropped 2 bases, with 17 bases sitting between them. CDR3 protein: CAIAERGGDTDTQYF. Here the CDR3 DNA reads TGTGCCATCGCGGAAAGGGGGGGCGACACAGATACGCAGTATTTT.

This chain connects TRBV5-3 to TRBJ2-1; D is undetermined. TRBV5-3 is recorded as an ORF, its role being uncertain. V gave up 0 bases and J gave up 3 bases, with 7 bases separating them. CDR3 size: 14 residues. The CDR3 DNA reads as TGTGCCAGAAGCTTGGTGGCAAACTACAATGAGCAGTTCTTC. It translates to CARSLVANYNEQFF.

This clone was detected once. The chain combines TRBV19 with TRBJ2-2; perhaps TRBD1 as D (6 bases). CDR3 length equals 14 residues. Trimming took 9 bases from V and 0 from J, leaving 11 bases between them. CDR1 is LNHDA, CDR2 SQIVND, per germline (reference sequence). In nucleotides, the CDR3 is TGTGCCAGCCGGGACACTGCGAACACCGGGGAGCTGTTTTTT. It translates to CASRDTANTGELFF.

In its sample, this clone was seen once. CDR3 residues: CASSFRVGTGGFYGYTF. CDR3 nucleotides: TGTGCCAGCAGTTTTCGTGTCGGGACAGGGGGTTTCTATGGCTACACCTTC. This chain uses TRBV27 with TRBJ1-2, with TRBD1 matching over 11 bases. CDR3 length: 17 amino acids. CDR1 is MNHEY, CDR2 SMNVEV, per germline (reference sequence). V shed 3 bases, J shed 4 bases, and the junction held 10 bases outside the gene matches.

The gene calls are TRBV7-9 and TRBJ1-2, with D perhaps matching TRBD1 (6 bases). This CDR3 has 14 amino acids. Trimming removed 4 bases at V and 4 bases at J, with 13 bases between. Germline CDR1 SEHNR, CDR2 FQNEAQ (reference sequence). The CDR3 sequence is CASSYYGTIYGYTF. Here the CDR3 DNA reads TGTGCCAGCAGCTACTACGGGACAATCTATGGCTACACCTTC.

The chain combines TRBV2 with TRBJ1-1; 8 bases align to TRBD1. In germline, CDR1 is SNHLY, CDR2 FYNNEI. The CDR3 length is 14 residues. Trimming removed 5 bases from V and 5 bases from J; junction bases left unmatched: 7. CDR3 DNA: TGTGCCAGCAGTTTCACGGGACAGGAGACTGAAGCTTTCTTT. It translates to CASSFTGQETEAFF. Drawing the rest from reference TRBV2 and TRBJ1-1, the complete variable domain is EPEVTQTPSHQVTQMGQEVILRCVPISNHLYFYWYRQILGQKVEFLVSFYNNEISEKSEIFDDQFSVERPDGSNFTLKIRSTKLEDSAMYFCASSFTGQETEAFFGQGTRLTVV.

The V call is TRBV4-2, the J call TRBJ1-1; 7 nucleotides agree with TRBD1. This CDR3 region has 16 residues. Germline V lookup: CDR1 LGHNA, CDR2 YNFKEQ. After removal of 4 bases from V and 0 bases from J, the junction contained 8 bases not matched to a gene. CDR3 loop: CASSPNRGTLNTEAFF. The CDR3 bases are TGTGCCAGCAGCCCCAACAGGGGTACTCTGAACACTGAAGCTTTCTTT.

This clone appeared a few times. The V call is TRBV7-9, the J call TRBJ2-7; 7 nucleotides match TRBD1. The CDR3 length is 12 residues. Germline V gene sequence: CDR1 SEHNR, CDR2 FQNEAQ (reference sequence). Trimming removed 5 bases from V and 4 bases from J; junction bases left unmatched: 2. Here the CDR3 reads CASSTQGYEQYF. For the CDR3, the DNA is TGTGCCAGCAGCACACAGGGGTACGAGCAGTACTTC.

This clone was counted a few times. This chain joins TRBV7-6 and TRBJ2-1, with 9 positions matching TRBD2. Germline-derived CDR1 and CDR2 are SGHVS and FNYEAQ. The V segment lost 5 bases and the J segment 6 bases; nucleotides outside the gene matches: 8. The CDR3 runs 15 residues. This CDR3 reads CASSPSAGGVNEQFF. CDR3 nucleotide sequence: TGTGCCAGCAGCCCGTCGGCGGGGGGGGTCAATGAGCAGTTCTTC.

The rearrangement uses TRBV14 and TRBJ2-7; no clear D gene. V was trimmed by 1 base and J by 1 base, leaving 8 bases between them. Looked up from germline, CDR1 is SGHDN and CDR2 is FVKESK. The CDR3 runs to 14 residues. CDR3 residues: CASSQVLRSYEQYF. The DNA for the CDR3 is TGTGCCAGCAGCCAAGTGCTGCGATCCTACGAGCAGTACTTC. Filled out from reference TRBV14 and TRBJ2-7, the complete variable domain reads EAGVTQFPSHSVIEKGQTVTLRCDPISGHDNLYWYRRVMGKEIKFLLHFVKESKQDESGMPNNRFLAERTGGTYSTLKVQPAELEDSGVYFCASSQVLRSYEQYFGPGTRLTVT.

This clone was observed once. V is TRBV28 and J is TRBJ1-1; 8 bases line up with TRBD1. Unmatched junction bases numbered 7, after V lost 5 bases and J lost 5 bases. Germline CDR1 reads MDHEN; CDR2 reads SYDVKM. This CDR3 has 14 amino acids. The CDR3 protein is CASSPRQGWTEAFF. CDR3 nucleotides: TGTGCCAGCAGTCCGCGACAGGGGTGGACTGAAGCTTTCTTT.

This rearrangement joins TRBV29-1 to TRBJ2-4; tentatively, D is TRBD2 (5 bases). This CDR3 has 14 residues. Germline V gives CDR1 SQVTM, CDR2 ANQGSEA. V was cut by 5 bases and J by 6 bases, with 17 bases left in between. The CDR3 DNA sequence: TGCAGCGTTATGACTATCAAAACGGGAAACATTCAGTACTTC. Translated: CSVMTIKTGNIQYF. The whole variable domain, filled in from reference TRBV29-1 and TRBJ2-4, reads SAVISQKPSRDICQRGTSLTIQCQVDSQVTMMFWYRQQPGQSLTLIATANQGSEATYESGFVIDKFPISRPNLTFSTLTVSNMSPEDSSIYLCSVMTIKTGNIQYFGAGTRLSVL.

The chain employs TRBV15 and TRBJ1-2, with D unresolved. This CDR3 is 15 amino acids long. V shed 0 bases and J shed 0 bases, with 8 bases lying between them. Germline loops: CDR1 LNHNV, CDR2 YYDKDF (reference sequence). The DNA of the CDR3 is TGTGCCACCAGCAGAGATTCTGCTACTAACTATGGCTACACCTTC. It yields the protein CATSRDSATNYGYTF.

This clone was seen at least ten times. The chain employs TRBV5-1 and TRBJ1-1, with a weak D call TRBD1 (6 bases). Trimming took off 2 bases at V and 7 bases at J, with 12 bases between the two ends. Germline V CDR1 and CDR2: SGHRS, YFSETQ. This CDR3 has 13 amino acids. The CDR3 spells CASSFTGISEAFF. The DNA for the CDR3 is TGCGCCAGCAGCTTCACAGGGATCAGTGAAGCTTTCTTT.

This chain connects TRBV3-1 (or the pseudogene TRBV3-2) to TRBJ2-3, with 9 nucleotides matching TRBD2. The V segment lost 4 bases and the J segment 5 bases; nucleotides outside the gene matches: 19. The CDR3 length is 19 residues. Germline V gives CDR1 LGHDT, CDR2 YNNKEL (reference sequence). CDR3 bases: TGTGCCAGCAGCCGCCAACCGTCGCCGGGCGGGGGGGCCAGAGATACGCAGTATTTT. Translating gives CASSRQPSPGGGARDTQYF.

V and J are TRBV5-6 and TRBJ1-2; 9 nucleotides line up with TRBD1. V lost 5 bases to trimming and J lost 4 bases; unmatched junction nucleotides: 9. Germline CDR1 SGHDT, CDR2 YYEEEE. CDR3 size: 15 residues. CDR3 nucleotide sequence: TGTGCCAGCAGGCATGCCGGACAGGGGCCCTATGGCTACACCTTC. Translation: CASRHAGQGPYGYTF.

The chain links TRBV20-1 to TRBJ1-2, with D unresolved. Germline CDR1 reads DFQATT; CDR2 reads SNEGSKA (reference sequence). The CDR3 consists of 11 residues. Trimming cost V 4 bases and J 4 bases, with 7 bases left between them. The CDR3 sequence: CSATRSYGYTF. The CDR3 nucleotides are TGCAGTGCTACCAGGTCCTATGGCTACACCTTC.

This clone was counted a few times. The chain joins TRBV6-5 to TRBJ1-5, with 7 nucleotides matching TRBD1. CDR3 length equals 14 residues. The ends lost 5 bases at V and 3 bases at J; junction bases unmatched: 4. Germline CDR1 is MNHEY and CDR2 is SVGAGI. The CDR3 coding sequence is TGTGCCAGCAGTACGGGACAGTTCAATCAGCCCCAGCATTTT. This translates into CASSTGQFNQPQHF.

This chain connects TRBV6-4 to TRBJ2-3; 14 bases are shared with TRBD2. CDR1 is MRHNA and CDR2 is SNTAGT in the germline V gene. The V and J ends lost 0 bases and 4 bases, in that order; junction bases with no gene match: 0. CDR3 length: 16 amino acids. Here the CDR3 DNA reads TGTGCCAGCAGTGACTCGACTAGCGGGGGGGCAGATACGCAGTATTTT. As protein: CASSDSTSGGADTQYF.

The chain combines TRBV6-2 or TRBV6-3 with TRBJ1-2; 7 nucleotides match TRBD1. This CDR3 comprises 16 residues. J was trimmed by 1 base and V by 1 base; bases with no gene match: 6. Per germline, CDR1 MNHEY and CDR2 SVGEGT. Written as DNA, the CDR3 is TGTGCCAGCAGTTACTGGGACAGACCGATTAACTATGGCTACACCTTC. It is translated as CASSYWDRPINYGYTF.

The chain joins TRBV4-1 to TRBJ1-1, with D possibly TRBD1 on 5 matching bases. Looked up from germline, CDR1 is MGHRA and CDR2 is YSYEKL. The CDR3 is 16 amino acids. V gave up 2 bases and J gave up 0 bases, with 13 bases separating them. The CDR3 region has the DNA TGCGCCAGCAGCCAAAAGGAGGGGATCCTGAACACTGAAGCTTTCTTT. It is translated as CASSQKEGILNTEAFF.

Here the CDR3 reads CASSIQGAGEQYF. CDR3 DNA: TGTGCCAGCAGTATACAGGGGGCGGGGGAGCAGTACTTC. V usage is TRBV27 and J usage is TRBJ2-7, with 9 bases fitting TRBD1. This CDR3 is built from 13 residues. Germline trimming cut 5 bases from V and 7 bases from J; bases unmatched to any gene: 6. Germline loops: CDR1 MNHEY, CDR2 SMNVEV (reference sequence).